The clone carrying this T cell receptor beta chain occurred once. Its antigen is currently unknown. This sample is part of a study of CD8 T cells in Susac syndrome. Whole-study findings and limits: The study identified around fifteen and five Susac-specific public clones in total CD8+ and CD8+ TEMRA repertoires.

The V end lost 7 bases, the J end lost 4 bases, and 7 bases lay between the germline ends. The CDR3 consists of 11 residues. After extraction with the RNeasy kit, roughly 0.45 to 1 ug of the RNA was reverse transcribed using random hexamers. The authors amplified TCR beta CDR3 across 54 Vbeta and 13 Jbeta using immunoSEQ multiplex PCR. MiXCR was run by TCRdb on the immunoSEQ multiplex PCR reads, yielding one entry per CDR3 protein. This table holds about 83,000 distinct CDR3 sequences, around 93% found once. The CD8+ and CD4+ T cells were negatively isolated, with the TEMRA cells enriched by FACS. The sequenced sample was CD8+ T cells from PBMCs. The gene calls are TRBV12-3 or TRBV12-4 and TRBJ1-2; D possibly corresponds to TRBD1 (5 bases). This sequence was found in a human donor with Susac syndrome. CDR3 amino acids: CASKGPYGYTF. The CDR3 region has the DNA TGTGCCAGCAAGGGACCCTATGGCTACACCTTC.